The rows below give T cell receptor beta chains drawn from one sample of a study of identical twins. TCRdb itself ran the 5' RACE reads through MiXCR, one entry per CDR3 protein. The sample records around 530,000 distinct CDR3 sequences, approximately 14% being singletons. This same sample was also part of a study on yellow fever vaccine responses in identical twins.

The sequencing input was CD4+ T cells sorted from blood. Receptor source: a woman aged 18-30 years in good health. CDR3s include the opening cysteine and the closing phenylalanine or tryptophan. A D gene is named only where the DNA matches it firmly. The size of a clone is reported for some rows only, either as once, few or many, or as a class for expanded clones.

v_call	clone_size	d_call	j_call	cdr3_aa	cdr3_nt
TRBV3-1	.	.	TRBJ2-5	CASSQVGTKLQETQYF	TGTGCCAGCAGCCAAGTAGGCACTAAATTACAAGAGACCCAGTACTTC
TRBV28	.	.	TRBJ2-1	CACIGKVYNEQFF	TGTGCTTGCATTGGCAAAGTCTACAATGAGCAGTTCTTC
TRBV10-3	few	.	TRBJ2-1	CAIGIRESSYNEQFF	TGTGCCATCGGCATTAGGGAGAGCTCCTACAATGAGCAGTTCTTC
TRBV7-9	few	TRBD2	TRBJ2-3	CASSLVAGPTWDTQYF	TGTGCCAGCAGCTTAGTAGCGGGACCGACCTGGGATACGCAGTATTTT
TRBV28	few	.	TRBJ2-4	CASTGEDRAKNIQYF	TGTGCCAGCACCGGGGAGGACAGGGCCAAAAACATTCAGTACTTC
TRBV11-2	.	TRBD1	TRBJ1-1	CASSTDRVGTEAFF	TGTGCCAGCAGCACGGACAGGGTGGGCACTGAAGCTTTCTTT
TRBV15	.	.	TRBJ1-2	CATSAGGYGYTF	TGTGCCACCAGCGCCGGGGGCTATGGCTACACCTTC
TRBV15	.	.	TRBJ2-1	CATSRFGEQFF	TGTGCCACCAGCAGATTCGGGGAGCAGTTCTTC
TRBV29-1	many	TRBD2	TRBJ2-1	CSVESGLPYNEQFF	TGCAGCGTTGAATCGGGACTACCCTACAATGAGCAGTTCTTC
TRBV5-1	.	.	TRBJ2-1	CASSFTDLGQSHEQFF	TGCGCCAGCAGCTTTACGGACCTAGGACAGTCCCATGAGCAGTTCTTC
TRBV6-4	few	TRBD2	TRBJ2-1	CASSEGGSGRLNEQFF	TGTGCCAGCAGTGAAGGAGGTAGCGGGAGGTTGAATGAGCAGTTCTTC
TRBV5-1	few	.	TRBJ2-5	CASSLAGGGSPQETQYF	TGCGCCAGCAGCTTGGCTGGGGGGGGCTCCCCACAAGAGACCCAGTACTTC
TRBV5-6	many	.	TRBJ2-7	CASRLRASYEQYF	TGTGCCAGCAGGCTCAGAGCCTCCTACGAGCAGTACTTC
TRBV12-3/TRBV12-4	few	TRBD2	TRBJ2-1	CASTSGGAQGDNEQFF	TGTGCCAGCACCTCCGGGGGGGCCCAAGGGGACAATGAGCAGTTCTTC
TRBV6-5	few	TRBD2	TRBJ2-1	CASSYGSGTSGYNEQFF	TGTGCCAGCAGTTACGGAAGCGGGACCTCCGGCTACAATGAGCAGTTCTTC
TRBV6-5	few	TRBD1	TRBJ2-7	CASSYLQGGTYEQYF	TGTGCCAGCAGTTACCTACAGGGGGGCACCTACGAGCAGTACTTC
TRBV24-1	few	.	TRBJ2-7	CATSDPAGSYEQYF	TGTGCCACCAGTGACCCGGCCGGATCCTACGAGCAGTACTTC
TRBV5-1	.	.	TRBJ2-5	CASSLVKGGLSVETQYF	TGCGCCAGCAGCTTGGTCAAGGGGGGACTGAGCGTGGAGACCCAGTACTTC
TRBV2	.	TRBD2	TRBJ2-7	CASGTSGYEQYF	TGTGCCAGCGGGACTAGCGGCTACGAGCAGTACTTC
TRBV6-1	.	TRBD2	TRBJ2-7	CASRGLAGVSEQYF	TGTGCCAGCAGAGGGCTAGCGGGAGTAAGCGAGCAGTACTTC
TRBV2	few	.	TRBJ1-1	CASRNQGNTEAFF	TGTGCCAGCAGAAACCAGGGGAACACTGAAGCTTTCTTT
TRBV15	few	TRBD2	TRBJ2-1	CATSRVAGLGSEQFF	TGTGCCACCAGCAGAGTAGCGGGGCTCGGATCCGAGCAGTTCTTC
TRBV11-1	.	TRBD2	TRBJ2-7	CASSLARTTSGAYEQYF	TGTGCCAGCAGCTTAGCTAGAACGACTAGCGGGGCGTACGAGCAGTACTTC
TRBV20-1	.	.	TRBJ2-2	CSARESTNTGELFF	TGCAGTGCTAGAGAGAGCACGAACACCGGGGAGCTGTTTTTT
TRBV21-1	.	.	TRBJ2-2	CASSGLQARGGELFF	TGTGCCAGCAGCGGACTGCAGGCACGGGGAGGGGAGCTGTTTTTT
TRBV2	.	TRBD2	TRBJ2-2	CASRLPGLAASGELFF	TGTGCCAGCCGACTACCGGGACTAGCGGCCTCCGGGGAGCTGTTTTTT
TRBV12-3/TRBV12-4	few	.	TRBJ2-1	CASSKPGLGGGEQFF	TGTGCCAGCAGTAAACCGGGACTAGGGGGCGGTGAGCAGTTCTTC
TRBV5-6	few	.	TRBJ1-1	CASSPTWGLGTEAFF	TGTGCCAGCAGCCCTACCTGGGGGCTGGGGACTGAAGCTTTCTTT
TRBV11-2	.	.	TRBJ2-1	CASSLVAGPIYNEQFF	TGTGCCAGCAGCTTAGTTGCGGGGCCCATATACAATGAGCAGTTCTTC
TRBV15	.	TRBD1	TRBJ2-2	CATSRDRQGSNTGELFF	TGTGCCACCAGCAGAGACCGACAGGGGTCGAACACCGGGGAGCTGTTTTTT